The 32 T cell receptor beta chains listed next were all sequenced from one sample in a study of cytomegalovirus exposure and HLA in healthy donors. PCR used 60 Vbeta primers and 13 Jbeta primers. Clones were sequenced by immunoSEQ multiplex PCR, and TCRdb holds only the in-frame ones, with some missing. The repertoire includes fewer than 200,000 clones, 75% of them detected once, and 2.5% to 3% sits in the top ten. Sequencing input: PBMCs. The receptors here all came from a woman in her fifties or sixties in good health and CMV-seropositive.

This clone was seen a handful of times. V gene TRBV2 combines with J gene TRBJ2-1, with 9 bases identical to TRBD1. The germline gives CDR1 SNHLY, CDR2 FYNNEI. There are 14 residues in the CDR3. Germline trimming cut 8 bases from V and 0 bases from J; bases unmatched to any gene: 2. CDR3 protein: CASAGQGSYNEQFF. DNA for the CDR3: TGTGCCAGCGCGGGACAGGGCTCCTACAATGAGCAGTTCTTC.

The chain has TRBV11-3 and TRBJ1-2, with 8 nucleotides matching TRBD1. Germline V gene data show CDR1 as SGHNT and CDR2 as YENEEA. The length of the CDR3 is 16 residues. Losses at the gene ends were 4 bases for V and 8 bases for J; bases not matched to a gene: 15. CDR3 coding DNA: TGTGCCAGCAGCTCCGCCGGGACAGGCCTTTCAGGGGGCTACACCTTC. Translated, it gives CASSSAGTGLSGGYTF. Full variable domain (remainder filled in from reference TRBV11-3 and TRBJ1-2): EAGVVQSPRYKIIEKKQPVAFWCNPISGHNTLYWYLQNLGQGPELLIRYENEEAVDDSQLPKDRFSAERLKGVDSTLKIQPAELGDSAVYLCASSSAGTGLSGGYTFGSGTRLTVV.

The CDR3 sequence is CASSVSTYHSYEQYF. The CDR3 DNA reads as TGCGCCAGCAGCGTGTCGACATACCACTCCTACGAGCAGTACTTC. V is TRBV5-1 and J is TRBJ2-7; no definite D call. From germline, CDR1 is SGHRS and CDR2 YFSETQ. This CDR3 spans 15 amino acids. With 4 bases removed from V and 0 bases from J, the gap between germline ends came to 14 bases.

V and J are TRBV5-6 and TRBJ2-3, with 9 positions matching TRBD1. There are 15 residues in the CDR3. Germline V gene lookup returns CDR1 SGHDT and CDR2 YYEEEE. The V segment lost 3 bases and the J segment 4 bases; nucleotides outside the gene matches: 6. The DNA for the CDR3 is TGTGCCAGCAGCTCATACAGGGGGCTCGCAGATACGCAGTATTTT. It codes for CASSSYRGLADTQYF.

The V call is TRBV10-3, the J call TRBJ1-6, with 7 nucleotides matching TRBD1. The V and J ends lost 10 bases and 7 bases, in that order; junction bases with no gene match: 7. This CDR3 contains 13 residues. CDR1 is ENHRY, CDR2 SYGVKD, per germline. The CDR3 spells CATRDSLNSPLHF. The CDR3 nucleotides are TGTGCCACCCGGGACAGCCTGAATTCACCCCTCCACTTT.

The rearrangement joins TRBV7-9 to TRBJ2-2; TRBD2 aligns across 7 bases. Germline V gives CDR1 SEHNR, CDR2 FQNEAQ (reference sequence). The CDR3 spans 15 residues. J lost 6 bases, V lost 7 bases, and 11 bases had no gene match. The CDR3 region is CASNKAGSSAGELFF. CDR3 DNA: TGTGCCAGCAACAAAGCGGGGTCTTCTGCCGGGGAGCTGTTTTTT.

The rearrangement uses TRBV6-5 and TRBJ1-1; D gene unclear. The CDR3 has 15 amino acids. V was pared by 0 bases and J by 0 bases, with 8 bases between. CDR1 MNHEY and CDR2 SVGAGI come from the germline V gene. This chain's CDR3 is CASSYSPGMNTEAFF. CDR3 DNA: TGTGCCAGCAGTTACTCGCCAGGAATGAACACTGAAGCTTTCTTT.

The chain employs TRBV19 and TRBJ2-3; 7 bases agree with TRBD1. CDR1 and CDR2 (germline): LNHDA, SQIVND (reference sequence). The V gene end was trimmed by 6 bases and the J gene end by 0 bases; junction bases not matched to a gene: 3. The CDR3 covers 14 residues. The CDR3, as DNA: TGTGCCAGTAGCCCGACAGGGAGCACAGATACGCAGTATTTT. It translates to CASSPTGSTDTQYF.

This chain uses TRBV9 with TRBJ2-3; D may be TRBD2 (5 bases). V was shortened by 3 bases and J by 1 base, with 12 bases between the two germline ends. This CDR3 comprises 15 residues. Germline V lookup: CDR1 SGDLS, CDR2 YYNGEE. The CDR3 sequence is CASSGGDGGTDTQYF. The DNA of the CDR3 is TGTGCCAGCAGCGGGGGAGACGGGGGCACAGATACGCAGTATTTT.

V is TRBV5-1 and J is TRBJ2-7; D may be TRBD1 (5 bases). Germline V gene lookup returns CDR1 SGHRS and CDR2 YFSETQ. The CDR3 runs to 14 residues. V dropped 4 bases and J dropped 3 bases, with 14 bases sitting between them. CDR3 nucleotide sequence: TGCGCCAGCAGCCCAGGGTCAAAAAACTACGAGCAGTACTTC. This encodes CASSPGSKNYEQYF.

This clone appeared a single time. The V and J genes are TRBV10-3 and TRBJ1-1; D remains unclear. The CDR3 sequence is 11 residues long. Deletions cut 3 bases from V and 7 bases from J, with 6 bases between. Germline CDR1 is ENHRY and CDR2 is SYGVKD. CDR3 sequence (DNA): TGTGCCATCAGTGAAAGCTTTGAAGCTTTCTTT. Translated, it gives CAISESFEAFF.

The chain employs TRBV18 and TRBJ2-3; 7 positions agree with TRBD2. The CDR3 extends over 15 amino acids. Per the germline V gene, CDR1 is KGHSH and CDR2 is LQKENI. J was trimmed by 0 bases and V by 4 bases; bases with no gene match: 4. The CDR3 sequence: CASSLLAESTDTQYF. The CDR3 DNA reads TGTGCCAGCTCACTCCTAGCGGAGAGCACAGATACGCAGTATTTT.

This clone showed up just once. The V call is TRBV27, the J call TRBJ1-6; D perhaps matches TRBD1 (5 bases). CDR3 length: 15 residues. Germline CDR1 is MNHEY and CDR2 is SMNVEV (reference sequence). V was pared by 3 bases and J by 7 bases, with 13 bases between. The CDR3 sequence: CASSFRVLENSPLHF. CDR3 nucleotides: TGTGCCAGCAGTTTCAGGGTATTGGAGAATTCACCCCTCCACTTT.

This clone was seen a single time. Here the CDR3 reads CASSSAATGRGETQYF. CDR3 DNA: TGTGCCAGCAGCTCGGCAGCGACAGGGCGGGGAGAGACCCAGTACTTC. The rearrangement links TRBV5-4 to TRBJ2-5; maybe TRBD1 (7 bases). The germline V gene encodes CDR1 SGHNT and CDR2 YYREEE (reference sequence). The CDR3 length is 16 residues. The ends were cut back, 3 bases at V and 4 bases at J, with 19 bases in the middle.

This clone has more than one count but fewer than ten. The V and J genes are TRBV9 and TRBJ2-3; 11 bases are a match to TRBD2. The V segment lost 3 bases and the J segment 6 bases; nucleotides outside the gene matches: 6. Germline assignment: CDR1 SGDLS and CDR2 YYNGEE. CDR3 length: 15 amino acids. The CDR3 here is CASSGSGGAWDTQYF. For the CDR3, the DNA is TGTGCCAGCAGCGGTAGCGGGGGGGCCTGGGATACGCAGTATTTT.

This rearrangement joins TRBV7-3 to TRBJ2-1, with 9 nucleotides matching TRBD1. Germline V lookup: CDR1 SGHTA, CDR2 FQGTGA. The CDR3 extends over 15 amino acids. V was clipped by 3 bases and J by 7 bases; unmatched bases: 7. Here the CDR3 DNA reads TGTGCCAGCAGCTTGGCCGGACAGGGGTGGAATGAGCAGTTCTTC. It encodes CASSLAGQGWNEQFF.

The chain couples TRBV19 to TRBJ1-6, with D perhaps TRBD1 (6 bases). This CDR3 is built from 16 residues. Germline V lookup: CDR1 LNHDA, CDR2 SQIVND (reference sequence). V was clipped by 6 bases and J by 2 bases, with 14 bases between them. The CDR3 DNA sequence: TGTGCCAGTAGAAAAACAGGGAGCCCCTATAATTCACCCCTCCACTTT. Translation: CASRKTGSPYNSPLHF. Combining the CDR3 with reference TRBV19 and TRBJ1-6 gives the whole variable domain DGGITQSPKYLFRKEGQNVTLSCEQNLNHDAMYWYRQDPGQGLRLIYYSQIVNDFQKGDIAEGYSVSREKKESFPLTVTSAQKNPTAFYLCASRKTGSPYNSPLHFGNGTRLTVT.

The chain combines TRBV5-4 with TRBJ1-2, with D possibly TRBD1 on 5 matching bases. The CDR3 is 15 residues long. With 1 base removed from V and 8 bases from J, the gap between germline ends came to 18 bases. Per germline, CDR1 SGHNT and CDR2 YYREEE (reference sequence). The CDR3 region is CASSLRQTREGGYTF. The CDR3 region has the DNA TGTGCCAGCAGCTTGCGACAGACTAGGGAAGGGGGCTACACCTTC.

This clone was seen a few times. The chain carries TRBV6-1 and TRBJ1-1; TRBD1 matches at 7 bases. The CDR3 consists of 15 residues. The V and J ends lost 2 bases and 3 bases, in that order; junction bases with no gene match: 6. The germline V gene encodes CDR1 MNHNS and CDR2 SASEGT. The CDR3 DNA sequence: TGTGCCAGCAGTGAAAGACCCCAGGGGGACACTGAAGCTTTCTTT. It encodes CASSERPQGDTEAFF.

V gene TRBV6-1 combines with J gene TRBJ2-1; the D gene is possibly TRBD2 (6 bases). The CDR3 covers 15 residues. V lost 2 bases and J 1 base, leaving 9 bases between the germline ends. Germline V gene lookup returns CDR1 MNHNS and CDR2 SASEGT. Written as DNA, the CDR3 is TGTGCCAGCAGTGAAAGGGGAGGTTCCTACAATGAGCAGTTCTTC. Its translation is CASSERGGSYNEQFF.

This clone was recorded only once. V usage is TRBV6-1 and J usage is TRBJ1-4; no firm D call. CDR1 and CDR2 from the germline V gene are MNHNS and SASEGT. This CDR3 contains 14 residues. Trimming removed 5 bases at V and 8 bases at J, with 15 bases between. The CDR3 DNA is TGTGCCAGCAGTTTGGGCCCCTCTACGGAAAAACTGTTTTTT. Protein sequence: CASSLGPSTEKLFF.

The chain links TRBV2 to TRBJ2-7; 7 bases map to TRBD1. This CDR3 has 14 amino acids. V lost 3 bases to trimming and J lost 5 bases; unmatched junction nucleotides: 7. CDR1 is SNHLY and CDR2 is FYNNEI in the germline V gene. CDR3 nucleotides: TGTGCCAGCAGTGAGTGGACAGGAAGAAACGAGCAGTACTTC. Translating gives CASSEWTGRNEQYF.

V gene TRBV2 combines with J gene TRBJ2-3, with 11 bases matching TRBD2. Germline V gene sequence: CDR1 SNHLY, CDR2 FYNNEI. The CDR3 loop spans 15 amino acids. Trimming cost V 4 bases and J 4 bases; bases outside gene matches: 4. The CDR3 loop reads CASSASGGQPDTQYF. The CDR3 DNA reads as TGTGCCAGCAGTGCTAGCGGGGGGCAACCAGATACGCAGTATTTT.

The chain has TRBV2 and TRBJ2-3; TRBD1 might be the D (6 bases). The CDR3 extends over 16 amino acids. The V and J ends lost 0 bases and 1 base respectively, with 11 bases between them. CDR1 is SNHLY and CDR2 is FYNNEI in the germline V gene. The chain's CDR3 is CASSEARGGRTDTQYF. The CDR3 bases are TGTGCCAGCAGTGAAGCGCGAGGGGGACGCACAGATACGCAGTATTTT.

The rearrangement links TRBV18 to TRBJ1-1; TRBD1 might be the D (6 bases). This CDR3 has 15 amino acids. Trimming stripped 2 bases from V and 0 bases from J, with 10 bases between. Germline CDR1 KGHSH, CDR2 LQKENI. The CDR3 nucleotides are TGTGCCAGCTCACCAGGTCAGGGGATGAACACTGAAGCTTTCTTT. It specifies CASSPGQGMNTEAFF.

V usage is TRBV5-4 and J usage is TRBJ1-1, with TRBD1 matching 9 bases. The CDR3 has 15 residues. With V trimmed by 2 bases and J by 6 bases, 8 bases remained unmatched. The V gene's germline CDR1 is SGHNT and CDR2 YYREEE (reference sequence). The CDR3 region has the DNA TGTGCCAGCAGCTTTCTCGGGACAGGGAAGCCTGAAGCTTTCTTT. Residues: CASSFLGTGKPEAFF.

The rearrangement joins TRBV7-6 to TRBJ2-1; D is possibly TRBD2 (6 bases). The germline V and J ends were trimmed by 1 base and 4 bases, with 11 bases remaining between them. The CDR3 is made up of 15 amino acids. Germline V gene sequence: CDR1 SGHVS, CDR2 FNYEAQ. This CDR3 reads CASSLEGRGYNEQFF. For the CDR3, the DNA is TGTGCCAGCAGCTTAGAGGGGCGGGGTTACAATGAGCAGTTCTTC.

The chain has TRBV19 and TRBJ2-7; tentatively, D is TRBD2 (6 bases). This CDR3 is 15 amino acids long. Germline assignment: CDR1 LNHDA and CDR2 SQIVND (reference sequence). The ends were cut back, 4 bases at V and 6 bases at J, with 19 bases in the middle. CDR3 DNA: TGTGCCAGTAGTACCCAGGGACGGGGGATTGGCGAGCAGTACTTC. Translating gives CASSTQGRGIGEQYF.

V and J are TRBV5-1 and TRBJ1-2; 8 nucleotides agree with TRBD1. The CDR3 contains 16 residues. The V and J ends lost 4 bases and 4 bases, in that order; junction bases with no gene match: 12. CDR1 is SGHRS and CDR2 is YFSETQ in the germline V gene. Here the CDR3 DNA reads TGCGCCAGCAGCCCCACGGACAGGGCGATTGTCTATGGCTACACCTTC. The encoded protein is CASSPTDRAIVYGYTF.

On this clone: Germline is not matched at one junction end, which may reflect a read error. The V and J genes are TRBV7-9 and TRBJ1-2, with a possible D match to TRBD1 (6 bases). CDR3 length: 15 amino acids. The germline V gene encodes CDR1 SEHNR and CDR2 FQNEAQ (reference sequence). Written as DNA, the CDR3 is TGTGTCAGCAGCCATCGTCAGGGGATCCTCTATGGCTACACCTTC. This gives the protein CVSSHRQGILYGYTF. The full variable domain, its missing parts supplied by reference TRBV7-9 and TRBJ1-2, is DTGVSQNPRHKITKRGQNVTFRCDPISEHNRLYWYRQTLGQGPEFLTYFQNEAQLEKSRLLSDRFSAERPKGSFSTLEIQRTEQGDSAMYLCVSSHRQGILYGYTFGSGTRLTVV.

The rearrangement links TRBV7-3 to TRBJ2-2; TRBD2 matches at 8 bases. The CDR3 is 17 amino acids. Germline V gene sequence: CDR1 SGHTA, CDR2 FQGTGA. V lost 2 bases and J lost 7; bases outside the gene matches: 12. The CDR3 region is CASSLLPSGGLIGELFF. The CDR3 nucleotides read TGTGCCAGCAGCTTATTACCGTCGGGGGGGCTTATCGGGGAGCTGTTTTTT.

This rearrangement joins TRBV4-2 to TRBJ1-2; 10 nucleotides match TRBD1. This CDR3 contains 13 residues. Trimming removed 1 base from V and 8 bases from J; junction bases left unmatched: 1. Per the germline V gene, CDR1 is LGHNA and CDR2 is YNFKEQ. The CDR3 here is CASSQADRGGYTF. The CDR3, as DNA: TGTGCCAGCAGCCAAGCGGACAGGGGGGGCTACACCTTC.